The 8 T cell receptor beta chains below come from one sample, sequenced in a study of cytomegalovirus exposure and HLA in healthy donors. PCR was performed using 60 Vbeta and 13 Jbeta primers. Sequencing used immunoSEQ multiplex PCR; TCRdb keeps in-frame clones, though not all of them. The sample shows 200,000 to 250,000 clones, around 88% of them seen only once. The source material was PBMCs. The source is a woman aged 18-30 years in good health and CMV-seronegative.

The V gene is TRBV10-2, the J gene TRBJ1-2; no clear D. This CDR3 comprises 13 residues. Germline-derived CDR1 and CDR2 are WSHSY and SAAADI. The ends were cut back, 7 bases at V and 1 base at J, with 10 bases in the middle. The CDR3 is CASNRGLNYGYTF. CDR3 nucleotides: TGCGCCAGCAATAGAGGGCTTAACTATGGCTACACCTTC.

This sequence joins TRBV19 and TRBJ1-2, with 7 bases matching TRBD1. CDR1 is LNHDA and CDR2 is SQIVND in the germline V gene (reference sequence). The CDR3 length is 15 residues. Trimming took 3 bases from V and 4 from J; bases not matched to a gene: 8. CDR3 amino acids: CASSIRQGGFYGYTF. The CDR3 DNA sequence: TGTGCCAGTAGTATTCGACAGGGAGGCTTCTATGGCTACACCTTC.

V gene TRBV10-2 combines with J gene TRBJ2-1; TRBD2 matches 9 bases. Trimming cost V 6 bases and J 8 bases; bases outside gene matches: 5. Germline CDR1 and CDR2: WSHSY and SAAADI. The CDR3 is made up of 13 amino acids. The DNA of the CDR3 is TGCGCCAGCAGGACTAGCGGTTCCGATGAGCAGTTCTTC. Translated, it gives CASRTSGSDEQFF.

V and J are TRBV2 and TRBJ1-1, with D possibly TRBD1 on 6 matching bases. Trimming took off 3 bases at V and 4 bases at J, with 18 bases between the two ends. This CDR3 region has 16 residues. CDR1 and CDR2 (germline): SNHLY, FYNNEI. The CDR3, as DNA: TGTGCCAGCAGTGATCCCGGGACACTACCTAGCACTGAAGCTTTCTTT. It translates to CASSDPGTLPSTEAFF.

This clone came up a few times. The chain carries TRBV6-1 and TRBJ1-2, with D hard to call. Trimming left V 7 bases short and J 4 bases short, with 13 bases between. The CDR3 covers 13 residues. Germline values: CDR1 MNHNS, CDR2 SASEGT. CDR3 protein: CASTFSVRYGYTF. CDR3 DNA: TGTGCCAGCACCTTCTCAGTCCGCTATGGCTACACCTTC.

The chain recombines TRBV9 with TRBJ1-3; D perhaps matches TRBD1 (6 bases). CDR3 length: 16 amino acids. V lost 4 bases and J 2 bases, leaving 16 bases between the germline ends. Germline CDR1 and CDR2: SGDLS and YYNGEE. The CDR3 nucleotides read TGTGCCAGCAGCACGCGACAGGCCCAGACTGGAAACACCATATATTTT. It specifies CASSTRQAQTGNTIYF.

The rearrangement joins TRBV9 to TRBJ2-6, with 8 bases fitting TRBD2. The ends lost 0 bases at V and 3 bases at J; junction bases unmatched: 8. Germline V gene lookup returns CDR1 SGDLS and CDR2 YYNGEE. The CDR3 loop spans 18 amino acids. The CDR3 DNA reads as TGTGCCAGCAGCGTAGTGACGGGGGGGCCGTTTGGGGCCAACGTCCTGACTTTC. Amino acids: CASSVVTGGPFGANVLTF.

The V call is TRBV28, the J call TRBJ2-3; 8 nucleotides align to TRBD2. The germline V gene encodes CDR1 MDHEN and CDR2 SYDVKM. The CDR3 is 15 amino acids. V shed 5 bases, J shed 2 bases, and the junction held 6 bases outside the gene matches. The CDR3 protein is CASSRSGGYTDTQYF. The DNA for the CDR3 is TGTGCCAGCAGTCGCAGCGGGGGATACACAGATACGCAGTATTTT.